These 23 T cell receptor beta chains were all obtained from the same sample, sequenced in a study of T-cell memory formation after mild COVID-19. TCRdb recomputed calls from the 5' RACE reads with MiXCR, one row per CDR3 protein. The sample holds about 430,000 distinct CDR3 sequences; roughly 18% are singletons and the top ten take roughly 21%. Sequences were obtained from PBMCs or a T cell subset sorted from them (not recorded which). These receptors came from a man aged 18 to 29 who had mild COVID-19 (a few samples of this study predate the infection). Cell type and time point are not known.

This clonotype showed up just a few times. J is TRBJ1-2 and V is TRBV7-9, with D perhaps TRBD1 (6 bases). Germline CDR1 is SEHNR and CDR2 is FQNEAQ (reference sequence). The ends were cut back, 0 bases at V and 3 bases at J, with 11 bases in the middle. This CDR3 has 15 residues. The CDR3 DNA is TGTGCCAGCAGCTTAGCACAGGGCTCCGACTATGGCTACACCTTC. Translation gives CASSLAQGSDYGYTF.

The rearrangement joins TRBV7-2 to TRBJ2-5; 10 bases agree with TRBD2. This CDR3 has 15 amino acids. Per germline, CDR1 SGHTA and CDR2 FQGNSA. V lost 7 bases, J lost 3 bases, and 8 bases stayed unmatched. The CDR3 DNA is TGTGCCAGCAACATAGCGGGGGGAAAGAAAGAGACCCAGTACTTC. Translating it yields CASNIAGGKKETQYF.

This sequence joins TRBV25-1 and TRBJ1-4; the D is unclear. Trimming stripped 1 base from V and 14 bases from J, with 20 bases between. CDR1 and CDR2 from the germline V gene are MGHDK and SYGVNS. The CDR3 length is 15 residues. The CDR3 DNA reads TGTGCCAGCAGTGAATTCACCGACTTGAATTCGGGTCTGTTTTTT. This translates into CASSEFTDLNSGLFF.

The chain couples TRBV20-1 to TRBJ2-3; D is undetermined. Germline values: CDR1 DFQATT, CDR2 SNEGSKA (reference sequence). Trimming removed 1 base at V and 7 bases at J, with 12 bases between. The CDR3 consists of 13 residues. In DNA form, the CDR3 reads TGCAGTGCTAGAGTTCCGGGCCCCAATACGCAGTATTTT. This translates into CSARVPGPNTQYF.

This clonotype was recorded a few times. The V call is TRBV29-1, the J call TRBJ1-1; D not certain. The germline V and J ends were trimmed by 7 bases and 1 base, with 10 bases remaining between them. Germline values: CDR1 SQVTM, CDR2 ANQGSEA. The CDR3 extends over 12 amino acids. The CDR3, as DNA: TGCAGCGGGGATAACGGGAACACTGAAGCTTTCTTT. Protein sequence: CSGDNGNTEAFF.

The V call is TRBV5-4, the J call TRBJ2-3; D is possibly TRBD2 (6 bases). The length of the CDR3 is 17 residues. V lost 3 bases, J lost 4 bases, and 21 bases lay in between. Germline V CDR1 and CDR2: SGHNT, YYREEE (reference sequence). The chain's CDR3 is CASSWEGAGTRPDTQYF. Here the CDR3 DNA reads TGTGCCAGCAGCTGGGAAGGGGCGGGGACCCGACCAGATACGCAGTATTTT.

The sample holds a few counts of this clonotype. The rearrangement uses TRBV5-1 and TRBJ1-1; no firm D call. The germline V gene encodes CDR1 SGHRS and CDR2 YFSETQ. Trimming stripped 0 bases from V and 4 bases from J, with 16 bases between. The CDR3 is 16 amino acids. For the CDR3, the DNA is TGCGCCAGCAGCTTGGAGGAAGGCAGATCGAGCACTGAAGCTTTCTTT. Its translation is CASSLEEGRSSTEAFF.

The chain employs TRBV5-1 and TRBJ2-3; D is ambiguous. The germline V gene has CDR1 SGHRS and CDR2 YFSETQ. V was clipped by 0 bases and J by 0 bases, with 11 bases between them. This CDR3 has 16 residues. The CDR3 DNA reads TGCGCCAGCAGCTTGGGACGCGGCGAGAGCACAGATACGCAGTATTTT. It codes for CASSLGRGESTDTQYF.

In its sample, this clonotype was seen a few times. This chain uses TRBV10-3 with TRBJ2-1; 9 nucleotides line up with TRBD1. From germline, CDR1 is ENHRY and CDR2 SYGVKD. This CDR3 comprises 14 residues. V was pared by 3 bases and J by 6 bases, with 3 bases of the junction left unmatched. For the CDR3, the DNA is TGTGCCATCAGTGACGGGACAGGGTTCAATGAGCAGTTCTTC. It codes for CAISDGTGFNEQFF.

This clonotype was counted only a few times. The V and J genes are TRBV12-3 or TRBV12-4 and TRBJ1-1, with D uncertain. The CDR3 is 13 residues long. The germline V and J ends were trimmed by 3 bases and 7 bases, with 12 bases remaining between them. In DNA form, the CDR3 reads TGTGCCAGCAGTTTCGGGGTTTCTTATGAAGCTTTCTTT. The encoded protein is CASSFGVSYEAFF.

The chain is built from TRBV11-2 and TRBJ2-3; TRBD1 is a possible D gene (5 bases). The germline gives CDR1 SGHAT, CDR2 FQNNGV. Trimming pared 5 bases from V and 1 base from J, leaving 16 bases between. The length of the CDR3 is 16 residues. DNA for the CDR3: TGTGCCAGCAGCCGCCGGCCAGGGCTTCGCACAGATACGCAGTATTTT. Its translation is CASSRRPGLRTDTQYF.

This clonotype has just a few counts. This chain uses TRBV6-1 with TRBJ1-3; D remains unclear. Germline assignment: CDR1 MNHNS and CDR2 SASEGT. This CDR3 has 15 amino acids. V lost 4 bases and J lost 0, with 10 bases in between. The CDR3 DNA follows: TGTGCCAGCAGTGTCGGTAGGAGCTCTGGAAACACCATATATTTT. Translation: CASSVGRSSGNTIYF.

This clonotype was observed a few times. J is TRBJ1-3 and V is TRBV2, with 7 bases lining up with TRBD1. From germline, CDR1 is SNHLY and CDR2 FYNNEI. CDR3 size: 14 residues. Trimming at V came to 6 bases and at J to 2 bases, leaving 4 bases not matched to a gene. The CDR3 coding sequence is TGTGCCAGCAGCGCTCAGGGGGCTGGAAACACCATATATTTT. This gives the protein CASSAQGAGNTIYF.

This clonotype occurred a few times. The chain links TRBV5-1 to TRBJ2-7; 9 nucleotides line up with TRBD1. The CDR3 is 15 amino acids. The V segment lost 4 bases and the J segment 5 bases; nucleotides outside the gene matches: 10. Germline V lookup: CDR1 SGHRS, CDR2 YFSETQ. The CDR3 is CASSPRPGQGHEQYF. CDR3 DNA sequence: TGCGCCAGCAGCCCTAGACCGGGACAGGGCCACGAGCAGTACTTC.

CDR3 bases: TGTGCCAGCGCTAAAGGTATTGGACAGGGCGCCGGGGAGCTGTTTTTT. Protein product: CASAKGIGQGAGELFF. The J gene is TRBJ2-2, the V gene TRBV27; 8 bases agree with TRBD1. This CDR3 has 16 amino acids. The junction had 14 bases not matched to a gene; V was cut back by 8 bases and J by 6 bases. From germline, CDR1 is MNHEY and CDR2 SMNVEV (reference sequence).

The chain couples TRBV9 to TRBJ2-1, with 11 bases that match TRBD2. Per germline, CDR1 SGDLS and CDR2 YYNGEE. V dropped 4 bases and J dropped 4; count of bases not matched to a gene: 10. The CDR3 length is 17 residues. In nucleotides, the CDR3 is TGTGCCAGCAGCACCCATTCGGCTAGCGGGGGGTACAATGAGCAGTTCTTC. It specifies CASSTHSASGGYNEQFF.

This clonotype was found a few times. The CDR3 here is CATHNGGYTEAFF. The CDR3 DNA sequence: TGTGCCACACACAACGGCGGCTACACTGAAGCTTTCTTT. The chain is built from TRBV10-3 and TRBJ1-1; D unresolved. This CDR3 has 13 amino acids. CDR1 and CDR2 (germline): ENHRY, SYGVKD. V was clipped by 10 bases and J by 3 bases, with 15 bases between them.

In this sample, this clonotype turned up many times. The chain has TRBV6-2 or TRBV6-3 and TRBJ2-5; D perhaps matches TRBD2 (5 bases). V gave up 5 bases and J gave up 3 bases, with 7 bases separating them. From germline, CDR1 is MNHEY and CDR2 SVGEGT. The CDR3 has 12 residues. The DNA for the CDR3 is TGTGCCAGCAGTGCGGGTGAAGAGACCCAGTACTTC. It translates to CASSAGEETQYF.

This clonotype occurred a few times. The CDR3 DNA follows: TGTGCCAGTAGCACAGGGACGAGGGGTCGTGATACGCAGTATTTT. Protein sequence: CASSTGTRGRDTQYF. V is TRBV19 and J is TRBJ2-3, with D possibly being TRBD1 (6 bases). The germline V and J ends were trimmed by 6 bases and 6 bases, with 19 bases remaining between them. The CDR3 is 15 amino acids. Germline CDR1 LNHDA, CDR2 SQIVND (reference sequence).

The V and J genes are TRBV29-1 and TRBJ2-2, with a tentative D call TRBD1 (7 bases). V was pared by 4 bases and J by 2 bases, with 11 bases between. The CDR3 spans 14 residues. Per germline, CDR1 SQVTM and CDR2 ANQGSEA. The CDR3 DNA sequence: TGCAGCGTTGGGAGGGGGCCCAACACCGGGGAGCTGTTTTTT. This gives the protein CSVGRGPNTGELFF.

Comments on this clonotype: Germline and junction disagree at one end, which may indicate a read error. V gene TRBV5-1 combines with J gene TRBJ1-2; D uncertain. The germline gives CDR1 SGHRS, CDR2 YFSETQ. The CDR3 length is 13 residues. This CDR3 is CASRGGAQYGYTF. CDR3 bases: TGCGCCAGCAGGGGAGGAGCGCAGTATGGCTACACATTC.

The chain joins TRBV4-3 to TRBJ2-4; possible D gene TRBD2, 5 bases. Trimming left V 0 bases short and J 11 bases short, with 8 bases between. Germline lookup yields CDR1 LGHNA and CDR2 YSLEER. CDR3 length: 12 amino acids. The CDR3 DNA follows: TGCGCCAGCAGCCAAGAGTCCGGGGTTCAGTACTTC. The encoded protein is CASSQESGVQYF.

The J gene is TRBJ1-2, the V gene TRBV4-3, with 9 bases lining up with TRBD1. The V segment lost 0 bases and the J segment 4 bases; nucleotides outside the gene matches: 9. Germline V gene sequence: CDR1 LGHNA, CDR2 YSLEER. CDR3 length: 17 amino acids. DNA for the CDR3: TGCGCCAGCAGCCAAGATCCAGGGACAGGGTGCGGCTATGGCTACACCTTC. Amino acids: CASSQDPGTGCGYGYTF.